One TCR beta chain is described in this entry. This sample is drawn from a study of blood T cell repertoires in COVID-19. Study overall: The samples span acute and convalescent COVID-19 from the United States, Italy and Spain. Sample material is recorded as cDNA or gDNA derived from T cells, B-cell-depleted T cells, or PBMCs.

The CDR3 contains 15 residues. CDR1 is PRHDT, CDR2 FYEKMQ, per germline (reference sequence). V lost 1 base, J lost 2 bases, and 11 bases lay in between. In the source study's methods: Amplification of reference gene primers provided the estimated nucleated cell counts. The protocol was immunoSEQ multiplex PCR, while the TCRdb copy is restricted to in-frame clones and leaves out a portion. V and J calls plus clone size are reproduced from that table; the DNA served to infer D and trimming. The table has fewer than 300,000 clones, 86% seen once; the top ten hold roughly 9.8%. Source material: peripheral blood. This chain uses TRBV13 with TRBJ2-5; the D gene is possibly TRBD2 (7 bases). The sequence was obtained from a man aged 35-49 years who had recovered from COVID-19. This CDR3 is CASSLAGGPQETQYF. The CDR3 bases are TGTGCCAGCAGCTTAGCGGGGGGCCCTCAAGAGACCCAGTACTTC.